The T cell receptor (beta chain) described here comes from a study of shared clonotypes between healthy human individuals. Study details: CD4 naive and CD4 memory each took three plates per donor, while CD8 naive took two and CD8 memory one. Study-level points and caveats: There were few donors, and this limited the genetic and exposure-history diversity represented.

About this clone: Its antigen is as yet unknown.

A split of CD4+ cells into CD45RA+ naive and CD45RA-negative memory subsets was performed. Looked up from germline, CDR1 is LNHNV and CDR2 is YYDKDF (reference sequence). The CDR3 consists of 15 residues. The germline V and J ends were trimmed by 3 bases and 1 base, with 12 bases remaining between them. Assay used: immunoSEQ multiplex PCR; TCRdb lists only in-frame clones, some missing. The table records around 2.1 million clones, approximately 96% of them present only once. The specimen was naive CD4+ T cells sorted from blood. Regarding subset: CD45RA+ positively selected. The chain is built from TRBV15 and TRBJ2-5; D possibly matches TRBD1 or TRBD2 (6 bases each). The sequence derives from a man younger than 35 in good health. The CDR3 here is CATSRGGQIQETQYF. The CDR3 DNA follows: TGTGCCACCAGCAGGGGGGGACAAATCCAAGAGACCCAGTACTTC.